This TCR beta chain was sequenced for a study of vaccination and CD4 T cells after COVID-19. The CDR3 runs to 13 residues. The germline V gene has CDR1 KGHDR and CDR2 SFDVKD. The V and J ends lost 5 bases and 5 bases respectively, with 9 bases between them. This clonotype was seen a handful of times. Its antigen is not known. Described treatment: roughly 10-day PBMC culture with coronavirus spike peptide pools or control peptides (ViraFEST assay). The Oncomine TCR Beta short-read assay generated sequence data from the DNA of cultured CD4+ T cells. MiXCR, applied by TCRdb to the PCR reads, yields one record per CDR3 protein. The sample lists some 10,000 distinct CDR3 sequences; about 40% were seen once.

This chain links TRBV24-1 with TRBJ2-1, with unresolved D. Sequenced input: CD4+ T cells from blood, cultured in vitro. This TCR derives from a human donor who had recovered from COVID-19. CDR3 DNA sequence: TGTGCCACCAGTGGCCACTTAAACAATGAGCAGTTCTTC. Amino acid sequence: CATSGHLNNEQFF.